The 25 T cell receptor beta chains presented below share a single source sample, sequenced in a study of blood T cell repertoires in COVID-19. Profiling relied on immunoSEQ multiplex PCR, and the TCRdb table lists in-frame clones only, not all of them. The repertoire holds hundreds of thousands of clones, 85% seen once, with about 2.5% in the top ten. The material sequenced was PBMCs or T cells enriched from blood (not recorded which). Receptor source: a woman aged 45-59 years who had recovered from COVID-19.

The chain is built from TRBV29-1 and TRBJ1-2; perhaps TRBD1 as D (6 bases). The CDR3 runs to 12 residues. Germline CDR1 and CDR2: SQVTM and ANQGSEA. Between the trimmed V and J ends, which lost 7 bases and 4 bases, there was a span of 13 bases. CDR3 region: CSAMRGSYGYTF. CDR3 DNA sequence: TGCAGCGCCATGAGGGGGTCCTATGGCTACACCTTC.

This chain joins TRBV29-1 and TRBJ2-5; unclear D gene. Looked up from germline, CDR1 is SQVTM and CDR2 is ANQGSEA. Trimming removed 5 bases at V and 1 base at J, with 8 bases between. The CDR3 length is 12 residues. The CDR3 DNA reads TGCAGCGTTCAACAGACCCAAGAGACCCAGTACTTC. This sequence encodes CSVQQTQETQYF. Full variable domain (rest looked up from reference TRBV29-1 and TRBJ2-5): SAVISQKPSRDICQRGTSLTIQCQVDSQVTMMFWYRQQPGQSLTLIATANQGSEATYESGFVIDKFPISRPNLTFSTLTVSNMSPEDSSIYLCSVQQTQETQYFGPGTRLLVL.

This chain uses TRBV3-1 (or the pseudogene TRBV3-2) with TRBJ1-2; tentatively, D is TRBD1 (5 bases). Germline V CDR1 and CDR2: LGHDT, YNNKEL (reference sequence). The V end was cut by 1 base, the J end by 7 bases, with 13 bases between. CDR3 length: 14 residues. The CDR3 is CASSQVQRDSGYTF. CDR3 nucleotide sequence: TGTGCCAGCAGCCAAGTGCAAAGGGACTCTGGCTACACCTTC.

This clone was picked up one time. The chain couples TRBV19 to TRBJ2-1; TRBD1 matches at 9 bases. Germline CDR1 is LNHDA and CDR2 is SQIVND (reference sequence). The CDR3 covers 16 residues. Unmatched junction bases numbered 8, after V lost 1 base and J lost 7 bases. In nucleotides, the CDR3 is TGTGCCAGTAGTATAGGAGGAACAGGGGGCTTAAATGAGCAGTTCTTC. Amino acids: CASSIGGTGGLNEQFF.

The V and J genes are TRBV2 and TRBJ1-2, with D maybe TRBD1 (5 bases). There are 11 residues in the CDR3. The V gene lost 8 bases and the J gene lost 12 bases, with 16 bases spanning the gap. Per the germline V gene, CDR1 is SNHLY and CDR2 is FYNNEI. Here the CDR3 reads CASRVFVDNTF. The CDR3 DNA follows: TGTGCCAGCCGAGTATTCGTGGACAACACCTTC.

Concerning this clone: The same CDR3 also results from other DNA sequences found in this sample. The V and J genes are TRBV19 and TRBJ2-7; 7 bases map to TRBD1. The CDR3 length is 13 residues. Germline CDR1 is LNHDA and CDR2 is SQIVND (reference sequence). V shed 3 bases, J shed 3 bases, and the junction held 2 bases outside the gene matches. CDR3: CASSINRGYEQYF. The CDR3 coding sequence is TGTGCCAGTAGTATTAACAGGGGCTACGAGCAGTACTTC.

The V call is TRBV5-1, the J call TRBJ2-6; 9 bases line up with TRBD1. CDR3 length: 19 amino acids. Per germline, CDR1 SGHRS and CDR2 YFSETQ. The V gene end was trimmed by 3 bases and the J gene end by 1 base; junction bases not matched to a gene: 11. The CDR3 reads CASSSNPGTGRSGANVLTF. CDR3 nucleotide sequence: TGCGCCAGCAGCTCGAACCCAGGGACAGGGAGGTCTGGGGCCAACGTCCTGACTTTC.

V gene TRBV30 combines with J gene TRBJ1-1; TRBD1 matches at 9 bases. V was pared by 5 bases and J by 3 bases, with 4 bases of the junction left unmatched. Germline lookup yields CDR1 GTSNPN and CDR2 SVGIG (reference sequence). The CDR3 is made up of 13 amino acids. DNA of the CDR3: TGTGCCTGGGGGACAGGGTGGGACACTGAAGCTTTCTTT. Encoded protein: CAWGTGWDTEAFF.

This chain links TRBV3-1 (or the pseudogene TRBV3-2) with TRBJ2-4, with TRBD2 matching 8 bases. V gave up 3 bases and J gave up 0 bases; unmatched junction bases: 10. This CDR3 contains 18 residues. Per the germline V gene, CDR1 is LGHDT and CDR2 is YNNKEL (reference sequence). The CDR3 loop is CASSQGLVALLAKNIQYF. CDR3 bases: TGTGCCAGCAGCCAGGGACTAGTAGCGCTCCTAGCCAAAAACATTCAGTACTTC.

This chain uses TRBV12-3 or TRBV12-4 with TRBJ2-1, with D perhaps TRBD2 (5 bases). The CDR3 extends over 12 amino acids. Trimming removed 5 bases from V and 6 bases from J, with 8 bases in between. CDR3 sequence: CASSHGLNEQFF. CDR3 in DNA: TGTGCCAGCAGTCACGGACTCAATGAGCAGTTCTTC.

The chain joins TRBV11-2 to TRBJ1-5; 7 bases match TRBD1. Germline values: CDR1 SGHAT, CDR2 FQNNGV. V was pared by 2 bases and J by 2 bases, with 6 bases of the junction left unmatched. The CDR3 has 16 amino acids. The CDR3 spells CASSLRGGRGNQPQHF. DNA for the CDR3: TGTGCCAGCAGCTTAAGAGGGGGCAGGGGCAATCAGCCCCAGCATTTT.

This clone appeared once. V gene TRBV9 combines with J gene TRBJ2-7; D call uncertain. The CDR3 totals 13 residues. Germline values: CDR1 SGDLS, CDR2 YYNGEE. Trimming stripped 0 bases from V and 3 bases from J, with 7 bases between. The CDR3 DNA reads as TGTGCCAGCAGCGTAGACGTCAGCTACGAGCAGTACTTC. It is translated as CASSVDVSYEQYF.

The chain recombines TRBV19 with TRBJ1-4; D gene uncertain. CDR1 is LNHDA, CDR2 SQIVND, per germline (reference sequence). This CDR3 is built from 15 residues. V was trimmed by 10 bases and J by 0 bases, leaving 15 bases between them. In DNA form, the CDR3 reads TGTGCCACTAGCCCAAGACTGGCAACTAATGAAAAACTGTTTTTT. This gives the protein CATSPRLATNEKLFF.

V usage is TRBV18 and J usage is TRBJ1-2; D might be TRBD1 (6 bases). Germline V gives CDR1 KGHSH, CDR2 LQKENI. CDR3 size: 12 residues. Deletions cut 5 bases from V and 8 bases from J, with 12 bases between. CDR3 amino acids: CASSSTGLGYTF. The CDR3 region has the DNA TGTGCCAGCTCATCTACAGGGCTCGGCTACACCTTC.

The chain's CDR3 is CASSPMAKGTEAFF. In nucleotides, the CDR3 is TGTGCCAGCTCACCAATGGCTAAGGGGACTGAAGCTTTCTTT. V usage is TRBV18 and J usage is TRBJ1-1; D may be TRBD1 (5 bases). The CDR3 contains 14 residues. Germline CDR1 and CDR2: KGHSH and LQKENI. Trimming took 2 bases from V and 5 from J, leaving 12 bases between them.

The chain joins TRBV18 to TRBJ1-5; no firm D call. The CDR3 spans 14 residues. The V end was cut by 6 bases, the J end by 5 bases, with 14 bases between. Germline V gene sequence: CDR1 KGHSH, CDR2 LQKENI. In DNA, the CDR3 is TGTGCCAGCTCTTTGGACTCAGCTGATCAGCCCCAGCATTTT. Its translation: CASSLDSADQPQHF.

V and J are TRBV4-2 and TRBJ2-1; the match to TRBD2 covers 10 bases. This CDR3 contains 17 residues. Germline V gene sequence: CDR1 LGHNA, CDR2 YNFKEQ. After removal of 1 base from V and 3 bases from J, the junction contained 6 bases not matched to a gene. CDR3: CASSQGSLAGDYNEQFF. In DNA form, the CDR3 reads TGTGCCAGCAGCCAAGGGAGTCTAGCGGGAGACTACAATGAGCAGTTCTTC.

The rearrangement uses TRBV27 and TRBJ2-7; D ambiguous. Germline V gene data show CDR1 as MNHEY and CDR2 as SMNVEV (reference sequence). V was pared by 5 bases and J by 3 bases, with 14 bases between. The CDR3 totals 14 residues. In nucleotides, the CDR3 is TGTGCCAGCAGTCCGAGAAGTGTGCTCTACGAGCAGTACTTC. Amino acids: CASSPRSVLYEQYF.

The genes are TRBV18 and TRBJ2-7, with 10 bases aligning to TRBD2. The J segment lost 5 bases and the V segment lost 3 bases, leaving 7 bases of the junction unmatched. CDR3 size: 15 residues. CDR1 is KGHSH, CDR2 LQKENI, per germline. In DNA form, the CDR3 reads TGTGCCAGCTCACCCTCCCTAGCGGGAGTGGACGAGCAGTACTTC. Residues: CASSPSLAGVDEQYF.

CDR3 loop: CASSFVRGNTEAFF. The DNA of the CDR3 is TGTGCCAGCAGCTTCGTCCGCGGGAACACTGAAGCTTTCTTT. The chain couples TRBV7-2 to TRBJ1-1, with D hard to call. The V and J ends lost 3 bases and 1 base respectively, with 9 bases between them. In germline, CDR1 is SGHTA, CDR2 FQGNSA. This CDR3 region has 14 residues.

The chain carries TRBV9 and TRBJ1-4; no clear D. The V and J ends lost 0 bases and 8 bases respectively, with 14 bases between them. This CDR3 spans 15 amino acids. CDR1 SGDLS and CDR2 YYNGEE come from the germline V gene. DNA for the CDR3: TGTGCCAGCAGCGTAGACTTCGGCGCGGGAGAAAAACTGTTTTTT. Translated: CASSVDFGAGEKLFF.

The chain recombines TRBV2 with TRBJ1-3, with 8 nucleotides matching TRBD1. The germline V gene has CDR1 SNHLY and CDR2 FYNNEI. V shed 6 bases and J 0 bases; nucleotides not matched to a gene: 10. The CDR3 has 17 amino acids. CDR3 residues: CASSRWWTGNSGNTIYF. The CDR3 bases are TGTGCCAGCAGCCGTTGGTGGACAGGGAACTCTGGAAACACCATATATTTT. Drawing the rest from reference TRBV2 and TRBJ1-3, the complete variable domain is EPEVTQTPSHQVTQMGQEVILRCVPISNHLYFYWYRQILGQKVEFLVSFYNNEISEKSEIFDDQFSVERPDGSNFTLKIRSTKLEDSAMYFCASSRWWTGNSGNTIYFGEGSWLTVV.

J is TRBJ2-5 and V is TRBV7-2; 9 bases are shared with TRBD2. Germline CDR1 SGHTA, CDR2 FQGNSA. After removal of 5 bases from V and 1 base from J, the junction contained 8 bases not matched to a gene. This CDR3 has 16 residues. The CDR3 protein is CASSRRTSAVQETQYF. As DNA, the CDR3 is TGTGCCAGCAGCCGCCGGACTAGCGCCGTCCAAGAGACCCAGTACTTC.

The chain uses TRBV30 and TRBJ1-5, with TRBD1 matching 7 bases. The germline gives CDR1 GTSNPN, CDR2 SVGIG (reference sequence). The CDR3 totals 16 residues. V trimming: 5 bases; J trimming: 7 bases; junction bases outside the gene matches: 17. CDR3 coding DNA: TGTGCCTGGCAAACGGGACAGCTTGTAGGCGGACAGCCCCAGCATTTT. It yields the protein CAWQTGQLVGGQPQHF.

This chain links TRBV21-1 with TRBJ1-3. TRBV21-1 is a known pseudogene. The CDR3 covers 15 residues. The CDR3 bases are TGTGCCAGCAGCAATGGGGGGGCGACGGGAAACACCATATATTTT. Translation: CASSNGGATGNTIYF.